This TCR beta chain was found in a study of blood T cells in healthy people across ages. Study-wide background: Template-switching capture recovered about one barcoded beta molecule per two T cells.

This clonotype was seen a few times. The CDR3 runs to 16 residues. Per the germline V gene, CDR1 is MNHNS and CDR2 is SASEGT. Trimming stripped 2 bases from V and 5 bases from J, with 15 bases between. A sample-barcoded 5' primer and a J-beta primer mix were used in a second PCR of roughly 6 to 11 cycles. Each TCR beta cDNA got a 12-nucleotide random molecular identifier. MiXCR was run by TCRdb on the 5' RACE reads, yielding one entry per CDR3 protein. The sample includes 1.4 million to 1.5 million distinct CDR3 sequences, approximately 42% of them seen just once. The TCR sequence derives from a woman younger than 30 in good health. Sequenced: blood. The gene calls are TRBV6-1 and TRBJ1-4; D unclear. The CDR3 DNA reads TGTGCCAGCAGTGAACACGCCGTTTTTGAAAATGAAAAACTGTTTTTT. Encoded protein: CASSEHAVFENEKLFF.